The TCR beta chain described here comes from a study of radiotherapy plus CTLA-4 blockade in lung cancer. Study in general: Objective responses were recorded in around a sixth of patients, with disease control recorded in 25% to 35%. Whole-study results and caveats: Peripheral blood showed expansion of tumor-derived TCR clones after radiotherapy and ipilimumab.

In regard to this clone: The antigen is undetermined.

Repertoires were generated with immunoSEQ multiplex PCR, while TCRdb's copy carries only in-frame clones and drops some. The data contain over 60,000 clones, around 87% of them seen just once; the ten biggest clones take up over 35%. This TCR came from a human donor with non-small cell lung cancer that progressed on radiotherapy plus ipilimumab. Sequenced here: peripheral blood, sampled from a patient treated with radiotherapy plus ipilimumab.

CDR3: CASSLTGGGDYEQYF. The CDR3 coding sequence is TGCGCCAGCAGCCTAACAGGGGGGGGAGACTACGAGCAGTACTTC. The chain carries TRBV4-1 and TRBJ2-7, with TRBD1 as a possible D gene (8 bases). The V gene lost 4 bases and the J gene lost 3 bases, with 16 bases spanning the gap. The CDR3 sequence is 15 residues long. Germline CDR1 MGHRA, CDR2 YSYEKL.